This T cell receptor (beta chain) was documented in a study of beta chain features in type 1 diabetes. Study summary: The study found patients and healthy donors alike in age, gender and cell yields. Study outcomes and limitations: In patients and controls equally, PCR might favor templates that are shorter. The study found that naive, central memory and Treg TCRB repertoires appeared more similar in patients than in healthy donors. TCRB CDR3s from Type 1 diabetes patients were moderately but significantly shorter in all four CD4+ subsets.

With respect to this clone: Its specificity is not known.

TCRB transcripts that were expressed got sequenced, as all of the isolated RNA had been reverse transcribed. Method: immunoSEQ multiplex PCR; TCRdb's copy keeps in-frame clones and lacks some. Of about 180,000 clones listed, approximately 7.8% are singletons. The CDR3 spans 18 residues. Sequencing used central memory CD4+ T cells from blood. The gene calls are TRBV21-1 and TRBJ2-6; TRBD2, the table's D call, lacks a check against the DNA. TRBV21-1 represents a pseudogene. The receptor was derived from a woman aged 40 to 50 with type 1 diabetes. CDR3: CASSKVGGSKPGANVLTF. CDR3 bases: TGTGCCAGCAGCAAAGTTGGCGGGAGCAAGCCCGGGGCCAACGTCCTGACTTTC.